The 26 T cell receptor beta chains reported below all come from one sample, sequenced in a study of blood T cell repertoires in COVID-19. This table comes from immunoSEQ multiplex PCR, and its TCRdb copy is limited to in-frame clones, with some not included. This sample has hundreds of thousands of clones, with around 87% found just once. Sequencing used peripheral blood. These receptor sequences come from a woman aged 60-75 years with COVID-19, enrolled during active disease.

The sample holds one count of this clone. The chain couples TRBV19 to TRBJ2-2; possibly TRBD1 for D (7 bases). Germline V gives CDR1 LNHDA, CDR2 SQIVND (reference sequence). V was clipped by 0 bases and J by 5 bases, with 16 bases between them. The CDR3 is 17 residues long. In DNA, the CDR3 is TGTGCCAGTAGTATAGATCGGAGGGGGCGGCGGACCGGGGAGCTGTTTTTT. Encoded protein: CASSIDRRGRRTGELFF.

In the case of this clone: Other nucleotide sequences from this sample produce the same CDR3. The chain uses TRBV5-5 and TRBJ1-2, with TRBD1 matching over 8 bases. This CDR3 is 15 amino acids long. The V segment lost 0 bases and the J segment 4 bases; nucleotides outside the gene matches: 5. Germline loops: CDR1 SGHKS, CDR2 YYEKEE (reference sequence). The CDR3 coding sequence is TGTGCCAGCAGCTTGGGACAGGGGTTCACCTATGGCTACACCTTC. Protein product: CASSLGQGFTYGYTF. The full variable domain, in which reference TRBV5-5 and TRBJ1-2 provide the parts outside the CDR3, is DAGVTQSPTHLIKTRGQQVTLRCSPISGHKSVSWYQQVLGQGPQFIFQYYEKEERGRGNFPDRFSARQFPNYSSELNVNALLLGDSALYLCASSLGQGFTYGYTFGSGTRLTVV.

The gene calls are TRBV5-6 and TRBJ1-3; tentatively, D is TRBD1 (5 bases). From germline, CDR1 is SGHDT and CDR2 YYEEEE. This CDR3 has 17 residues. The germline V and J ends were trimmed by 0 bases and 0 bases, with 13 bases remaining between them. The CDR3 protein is CASSLGQRAYSGNTIYF. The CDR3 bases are TGTGCCAGCAGCTTGGGACAGCGGGCATACTCTGGAAACACCATATATTTT.

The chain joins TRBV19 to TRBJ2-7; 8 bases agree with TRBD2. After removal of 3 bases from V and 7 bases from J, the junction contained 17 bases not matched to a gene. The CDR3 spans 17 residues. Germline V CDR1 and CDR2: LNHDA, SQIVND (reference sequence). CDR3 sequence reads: CASSMGGAAGDNREQYF. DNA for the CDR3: TGTGCCAGTAGTATGGGAGGGGCAGCGGGGGATAATCGGGAGCAGTACTTC.

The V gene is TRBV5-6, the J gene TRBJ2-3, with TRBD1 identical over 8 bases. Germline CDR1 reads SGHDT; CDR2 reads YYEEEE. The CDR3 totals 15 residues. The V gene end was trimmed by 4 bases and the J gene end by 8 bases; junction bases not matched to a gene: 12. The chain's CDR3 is CASSGWTGRRGTQYF. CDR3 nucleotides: TGTGCCAGCAGCGGGTGGACAGGGCGAAGGGGTACGCAGTATTTT.

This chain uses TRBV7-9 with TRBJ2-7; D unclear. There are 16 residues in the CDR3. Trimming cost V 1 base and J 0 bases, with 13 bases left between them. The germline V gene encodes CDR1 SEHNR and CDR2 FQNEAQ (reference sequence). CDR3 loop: CASSLEQADLSYEQYF. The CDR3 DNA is TGTGCCAGCAGCTTAGAGCAGGCAGATCTCTCCTACGAGCAGTACTTC.

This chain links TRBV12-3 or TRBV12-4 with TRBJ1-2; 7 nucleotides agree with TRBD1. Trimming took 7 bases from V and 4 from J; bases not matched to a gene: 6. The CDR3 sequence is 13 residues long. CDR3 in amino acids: CASTKQGPYGYTF. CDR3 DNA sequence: TGTGCCAGCACTAAACAGGGGCCCTATGGCTACACCTTC.

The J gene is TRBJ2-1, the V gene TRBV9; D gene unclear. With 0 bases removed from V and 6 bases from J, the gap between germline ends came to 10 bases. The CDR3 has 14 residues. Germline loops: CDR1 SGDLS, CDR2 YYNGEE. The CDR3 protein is CASSVGGSLNEQFF. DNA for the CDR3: TGTGCCAGCAGCGTAGGCGGCTCCCTCAATGAGCAGTTCTTC.

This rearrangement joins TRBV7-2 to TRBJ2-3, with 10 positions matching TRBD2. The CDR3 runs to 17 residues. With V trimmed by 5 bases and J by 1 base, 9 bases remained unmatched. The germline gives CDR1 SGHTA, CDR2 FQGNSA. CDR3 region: CASSVGTSVFGTDTQYF. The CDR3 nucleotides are TGTGCCAGCAGCGTAGGGACTAGCGTTTTCGGCACAGATACGCAGTATTTT.

The CDR3 sequence is CASSYSTGTGGREQYF. CDR3 nucleotide sequence: TGTGCCAGCAGTTACTCCACGGGGACAGGGGGGAGAGAGCAGTACTTC. This chain connects TRBV6-5 to TRBJ2-7, with 11 bases fitting TRBD1. Germline-derived CDR1 and CDR2 are MNHEY and SVGAGI. The CDR3 spans 16 residues. V was pared by 0 bases and J by 7 bases, with 8 bases of the junction left unmatched.

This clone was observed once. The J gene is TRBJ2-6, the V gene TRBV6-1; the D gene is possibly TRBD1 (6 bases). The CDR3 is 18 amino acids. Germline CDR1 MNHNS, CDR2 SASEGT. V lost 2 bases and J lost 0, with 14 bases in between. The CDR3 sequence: CASSESGQIYSGANVLTF. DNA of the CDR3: TGTGCCAGCAGTGAAAGCGGACAGATATACTCTGGGGCCAACGTCCTGACTTTC.

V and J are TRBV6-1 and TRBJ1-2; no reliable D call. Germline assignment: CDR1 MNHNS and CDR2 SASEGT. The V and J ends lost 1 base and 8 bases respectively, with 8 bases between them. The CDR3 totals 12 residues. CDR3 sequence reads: CASSEGLGGYTF. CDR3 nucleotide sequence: TGTGCCAGCAGTGAAGGCTTGGGCGGCTACACCTTC.

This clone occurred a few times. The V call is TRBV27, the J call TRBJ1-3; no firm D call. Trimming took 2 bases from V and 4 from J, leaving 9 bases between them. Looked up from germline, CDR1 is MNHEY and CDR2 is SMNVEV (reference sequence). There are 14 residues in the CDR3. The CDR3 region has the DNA TGTGCCAGCAGTTTAGGAGGGAAAGGAAACACCATATATTTT. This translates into CASSLGGKGNTIYF.

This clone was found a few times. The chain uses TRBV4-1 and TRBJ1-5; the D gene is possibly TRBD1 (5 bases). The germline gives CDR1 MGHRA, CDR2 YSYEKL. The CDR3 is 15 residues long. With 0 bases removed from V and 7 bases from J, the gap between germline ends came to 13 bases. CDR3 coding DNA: TGCGCCAGCAGCCAAGATTACCAGGGAGGGCAGCCCCAGCATTTT. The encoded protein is CASSQDYQGGQPQHF.

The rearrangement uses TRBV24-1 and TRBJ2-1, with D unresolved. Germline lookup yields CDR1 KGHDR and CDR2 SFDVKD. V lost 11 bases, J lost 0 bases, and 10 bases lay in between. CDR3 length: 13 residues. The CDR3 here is CASARSSYNEQFF. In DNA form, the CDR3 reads TGTGCCAGTGCTCGGAGCTCCTACAATGAGCAGTTCTTC.

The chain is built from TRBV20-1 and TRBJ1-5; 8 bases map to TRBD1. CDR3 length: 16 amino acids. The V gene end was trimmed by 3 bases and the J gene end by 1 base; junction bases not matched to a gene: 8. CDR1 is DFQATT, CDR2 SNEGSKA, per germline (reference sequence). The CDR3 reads CSASAGGVRSNQPQHF. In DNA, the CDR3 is TGCAGTGCTAGTGCAGGGGGCGTGAGAAGCAATCAGCCCCAGCATTTT.

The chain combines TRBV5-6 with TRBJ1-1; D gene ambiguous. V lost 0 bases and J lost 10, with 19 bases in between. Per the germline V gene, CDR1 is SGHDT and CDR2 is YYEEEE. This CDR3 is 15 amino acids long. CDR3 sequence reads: CASSLDRRFWRGAFF. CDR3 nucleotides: TGTGCCAGCAGCTTGGATCGGCGGTTTTGGCGTGGAGCTTTCTTT. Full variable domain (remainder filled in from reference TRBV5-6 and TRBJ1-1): DAGVTQSPTHLIKTRGQQVTLRCSPKSGHDTVSWYQQALGQGPQFIFQYYEEEERQRGNFPDRFSGHQFPNYSSELNVNALLLGDSALYLCASSLDRRFWRGAFFGQGTRLTVV.

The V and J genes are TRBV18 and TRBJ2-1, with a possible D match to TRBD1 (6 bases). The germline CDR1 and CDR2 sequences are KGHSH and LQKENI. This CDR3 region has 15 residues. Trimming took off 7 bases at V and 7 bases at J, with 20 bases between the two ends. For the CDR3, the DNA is TGTGCCAGCTGGGCCGGGACAAACATGGGGAATGAGCAGTTCTTC. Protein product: CASWAGTNMGNEQFF.

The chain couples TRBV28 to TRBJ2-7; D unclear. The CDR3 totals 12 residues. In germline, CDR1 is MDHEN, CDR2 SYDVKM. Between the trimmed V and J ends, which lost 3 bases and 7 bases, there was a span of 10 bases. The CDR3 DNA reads TGTGCCAGCAGTTTGGTTTACCGGGAGCAGTACTTC. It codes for CASSLVYREQYF.

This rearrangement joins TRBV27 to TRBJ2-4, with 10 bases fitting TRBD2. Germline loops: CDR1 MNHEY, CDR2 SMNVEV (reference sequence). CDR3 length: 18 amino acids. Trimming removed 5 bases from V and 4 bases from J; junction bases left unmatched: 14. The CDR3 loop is CASSQLPPAGGPKNIQYF. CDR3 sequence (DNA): TGTGCCAGCAGTCAACTTCCCCCAGCGGGGGGGCCTAAAAACATTCAGTACTTC.

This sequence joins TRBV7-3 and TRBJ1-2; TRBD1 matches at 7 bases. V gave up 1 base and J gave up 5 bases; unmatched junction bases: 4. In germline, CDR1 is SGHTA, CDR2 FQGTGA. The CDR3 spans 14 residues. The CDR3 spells CASSLNNRGYGYTF. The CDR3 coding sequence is TGTGCCAGCAGCTTAAATAACAGGGGATATGGCTACACCTTC.

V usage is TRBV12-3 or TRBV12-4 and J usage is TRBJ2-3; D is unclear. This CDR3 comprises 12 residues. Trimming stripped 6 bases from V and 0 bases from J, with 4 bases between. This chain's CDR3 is CASSRSTDTQYF. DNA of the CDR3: TGTGCCAGCAGCCGTAGCACAGATACGCAGTATTTT.

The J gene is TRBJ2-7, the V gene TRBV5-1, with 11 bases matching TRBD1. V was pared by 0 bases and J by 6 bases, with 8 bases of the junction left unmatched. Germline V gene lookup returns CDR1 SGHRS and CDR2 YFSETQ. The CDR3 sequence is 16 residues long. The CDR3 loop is CASSLAEDRGQSEQYF. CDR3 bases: TGCGCCAGCAGCTTGGCTGAGGACAGGGGGCAGTCCGAGCAGTACTTC.

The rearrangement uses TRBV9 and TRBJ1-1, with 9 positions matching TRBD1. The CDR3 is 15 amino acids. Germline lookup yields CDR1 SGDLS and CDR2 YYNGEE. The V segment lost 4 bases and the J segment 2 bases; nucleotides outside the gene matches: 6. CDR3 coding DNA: TGTGCCAGCAGCCCGGGACAGGGCCCTAACACTGAAGCTTTCTTT. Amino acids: CASSPGQGPNTEAFF.

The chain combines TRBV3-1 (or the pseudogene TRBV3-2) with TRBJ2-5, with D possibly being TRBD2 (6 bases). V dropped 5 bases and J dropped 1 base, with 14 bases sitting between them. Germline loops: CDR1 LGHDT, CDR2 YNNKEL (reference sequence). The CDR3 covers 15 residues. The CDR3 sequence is CASSKRLGGQETQYF. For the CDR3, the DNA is TGTGCCAGCAGCAAACGGTTGGGGGGCCAAGAGACCCAGTACTTC.

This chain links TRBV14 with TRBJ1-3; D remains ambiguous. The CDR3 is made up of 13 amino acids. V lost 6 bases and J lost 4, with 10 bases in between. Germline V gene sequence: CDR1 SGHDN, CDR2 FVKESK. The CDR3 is CASRRLEGNTIYF. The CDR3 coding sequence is TGTGCCAGCAGACGACTGGAAGGAAACACCATATATTTT. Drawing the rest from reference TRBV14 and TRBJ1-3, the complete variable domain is EAGVTQFPSHSVIEKGQTVTLRCDPISGHDNLYWYRRVMGKEIKFLLHFVKESKQDESGMPNNRFLAERTGGTYSTLKVQPAELEDSGVYFCASRRLEGNTIYFGEGSWLTVV.